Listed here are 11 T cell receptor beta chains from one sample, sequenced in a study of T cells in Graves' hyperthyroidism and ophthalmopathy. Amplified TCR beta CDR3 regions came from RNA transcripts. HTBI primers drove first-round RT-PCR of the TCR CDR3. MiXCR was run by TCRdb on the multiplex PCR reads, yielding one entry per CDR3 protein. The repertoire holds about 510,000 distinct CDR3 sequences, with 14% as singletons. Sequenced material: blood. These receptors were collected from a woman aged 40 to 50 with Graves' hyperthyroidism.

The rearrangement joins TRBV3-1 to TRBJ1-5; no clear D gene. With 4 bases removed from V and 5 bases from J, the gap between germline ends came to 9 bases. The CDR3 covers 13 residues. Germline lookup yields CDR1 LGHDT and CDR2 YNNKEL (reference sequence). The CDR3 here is CASSPGEDQPQHF. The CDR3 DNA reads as TGTGCCAGCAGCCCCGGGGAGGATCAGCCCCAGCATTTT.

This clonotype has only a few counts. As DNA, the CDR3 is TGTGCCAGCAATTACAGGGGAGGGGATACGCAGTATTTT. Translating gives CASNYRGGDTQYF. The genes are TRBV6-1 and TRBJ2-3; D tentatively fits TRBD1 or TRBD2 (7 bases each). The CDR3 sequence is 13 residues long. The V gene's germline CDR1 is MNHNS and CDR2 SASEGT. Deletions cut 7 bases from V and 6 bases from J, with 14 bases between.

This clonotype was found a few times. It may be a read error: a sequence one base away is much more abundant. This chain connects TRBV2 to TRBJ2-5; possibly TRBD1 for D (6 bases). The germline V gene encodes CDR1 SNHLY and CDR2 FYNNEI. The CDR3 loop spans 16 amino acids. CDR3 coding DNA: TGTACCAGCAGTGAAGGTCTGGGGGCTGGCGCGGAGACCCAGTACTTC. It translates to CTSSEGLGAGAETQYF.

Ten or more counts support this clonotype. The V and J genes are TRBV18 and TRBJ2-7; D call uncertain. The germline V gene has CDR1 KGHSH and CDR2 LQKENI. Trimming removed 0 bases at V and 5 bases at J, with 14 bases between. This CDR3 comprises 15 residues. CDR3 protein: CASSPPARSGDEQYF. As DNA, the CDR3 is TGTGCCAGCTCACCACCGGCCAGATCGGGCGACGAGCAGTACTTC.

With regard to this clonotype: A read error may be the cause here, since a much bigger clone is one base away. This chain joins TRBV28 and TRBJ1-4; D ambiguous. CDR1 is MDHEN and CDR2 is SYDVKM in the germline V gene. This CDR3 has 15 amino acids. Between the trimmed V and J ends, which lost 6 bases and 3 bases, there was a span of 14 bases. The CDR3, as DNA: TGTGCCAGCAGATACTCAGGCGCATCTAATGAAAAACTGTTTTTT. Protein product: CASRYSGASNEKLFF.

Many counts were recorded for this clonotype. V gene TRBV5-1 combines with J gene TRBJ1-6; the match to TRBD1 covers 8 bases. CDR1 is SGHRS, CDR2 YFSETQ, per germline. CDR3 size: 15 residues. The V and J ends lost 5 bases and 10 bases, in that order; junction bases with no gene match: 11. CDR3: CASRQSTGAESPLHF. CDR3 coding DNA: TGCGCCAGCAGGCAGTCGACAGGGGCAGAGTCACCCCTCCACTTT.

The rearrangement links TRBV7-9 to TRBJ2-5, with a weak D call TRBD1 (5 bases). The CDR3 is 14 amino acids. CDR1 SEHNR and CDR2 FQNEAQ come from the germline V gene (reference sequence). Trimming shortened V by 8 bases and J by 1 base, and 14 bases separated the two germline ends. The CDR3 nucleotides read TGTGCCAGCCAGTTCATAGGGGTCCAAGAGACCCAGTACTTC. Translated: CASQFIGVQETQYF. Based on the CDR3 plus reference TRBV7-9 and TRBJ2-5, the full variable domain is DTGVSQNPRHKITKRGQNVTFRCDPISEHNRLYWYRQTLGQGPEFLTYFQNEAQLEKSRLLSDRFSAERPKGSFSTLEIQRTEQGDSAMYLCASQFIGVQETQYFGPGTRLLVL.

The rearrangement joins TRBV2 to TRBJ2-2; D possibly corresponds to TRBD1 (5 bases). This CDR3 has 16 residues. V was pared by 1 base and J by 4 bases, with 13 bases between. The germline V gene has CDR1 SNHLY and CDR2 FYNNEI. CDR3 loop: CASSEVGAGITGELFF. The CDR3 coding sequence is TGTGCCAGCAGTGAAGTTGGGGCAGGAATCACCGGGGAGCTGTTTTTT.

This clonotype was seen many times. CDR3 nucleotide sequence: TGTGCCAGCAGCTCACCGGGACTAGCTTCAGATACGCAGTATTTT. Its translation is CASSSPGLASDTQYF. This sequence joins TRBV11-2 and TRBJ2-3, with 9 bases lining up with TRBD2. CDR3 length: 15 residues. V shed 4 bases, J shed 4 bases, and the junction held 6 bases outside the gene matches. CDR1 is SGHAT, CDR2 FQNNGV, per germline. The whole variable domain, remainder taken from reference TRBV11-2 and TRBJ2-3, is EAGVAQSPRYKIIEKRQSVAFWCNPISGHATLYWYQQILGQGPKLLIQFQNNGVVDDSQLPKDRFSAERLKGVDSTLKIQPAKLEDSAVYLCASSSPGLASDTQYFGPGTRLTVL.

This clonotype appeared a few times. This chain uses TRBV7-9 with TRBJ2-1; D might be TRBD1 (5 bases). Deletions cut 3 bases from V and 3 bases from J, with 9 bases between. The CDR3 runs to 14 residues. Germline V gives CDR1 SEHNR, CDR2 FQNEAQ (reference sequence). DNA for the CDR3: TGTGCCAGCAGCTTCTTCGACAGCTACAATGAGCAGTTCTTC. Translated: CASSFFDSYNEQFF.

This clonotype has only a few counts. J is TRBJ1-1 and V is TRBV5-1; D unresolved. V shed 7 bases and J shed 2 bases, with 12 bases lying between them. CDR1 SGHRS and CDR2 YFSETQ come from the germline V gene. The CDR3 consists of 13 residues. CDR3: CASGTESNTEAFF. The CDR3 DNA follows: TGCGCCAGCGGTACGGAATCAAACACTGAAGCTTTCTTT.